These 2 T cell receptor beta chains were all obtained from the same sample, sequenced in a study of CD8 T cells in ankylosing spondylitis listed by TCRdb under 2017. The library came from 5' RACE. Sequencing instrument: Illumina HiSeq 2500. The public reads were quality trimmed at Q25 with fastp and then assembled into clones with MiXCR by TCRdb, keeping productive beta chains. Entries that share a CDR3 protein sequence are merged under the most common genes and DNA. Here the sample has roughly 180,000 distinct CDR3 sequences; 10% to 15% occur a single time. Of the sample, about 10% falls within the top ten clones. The specimen was blood, either unsorted or a sorted T cell fraction (not recorded which). Receptors originate from a female donor with ankylosing spondylitis or in good health (not recorded which).

The chain couples TRBV30 to TRBJ2-2; D is tentatively TRBD1 or TRBD2 (7 bases each). Trimming removed 1 base from V and 5 bases from J, with 14 bases in between. Germline lookup yields CDR1 GTSNPN and CDR2 SVGIG (reference sequence). The CDR3 covers 15 residues. This CDR3 is CAWSGRGGRTGELFF. As DNA, the CDR3 is TGTGCCTGGAGTGGCAGGGGGGGTCGGACCGGGGAGCTGTTTTTT.

The genes are TRBV5-5 and TRBJ2-7; the D gene is possibly TRBD2 (6 bases). Germline V lookup: CDR1 SGHKS, CDR2 YYEKEE (reference sequence). The germline V and J ends were trimmed by 4 bases and 2 bases, with 19 bases remaining between them. This CDR3 comprises 16 residues. The CDR3 sequence: CASSTITSGRPYEQYF. The CDR3 DNA reads as TGTGCCAGCAGCACGATTACCAGCGGGCGCCCCTACGAGCAGTACTTC.